What follows are 27 T cell receptor beta chains derived from one specimen sequenced in a study of blood T cell repertoires in COVID-19 (dated by TCRdb to 2018 to 2020). The library was generated by the immunoSEQ multiplex PCR assay. Sourced from immuneACCESS, this table was stored by TCRdb with only in-frame sequences that have V and J called. A share of the clones is absent; for the studies checked, an unresolved V gene accounts for under half, and the remainder has no known explanation. Across this sample there are nearly 300,000 clones, with about 91% seen only once. Of the sample, 5.5% to 8% is held by the ten largest clones. Sequencing was performed on peripheral blood. The origin of the receptors is a woman aged 25-40 years who had recovered from COVID-19.

The rearrangement joins TRBV3-1 (or the pseudogene TRBV3-2) to TRBJ1-5; a possible D gene is TRBD1 (5 bases). This CDR3 has 16 amino acids. The V gene lost 1 base and the J gene lost 3 bases, with 13 bases spanning the gap. Germline V CDR1 and CDR2: LGHDT, YNNKEL (reference sequence). CDR3 coding DNA: TGTGCCAGCAGCCAAGGGGGGGGAGGTAACAATCAGCCCCAGCATTTT. It is translated as CASSQGGGGNNQPQHF.

The chain carries TRBV29-1 and TRBJ2-3; a weak D match, TRBD2 (5 bases). Germline V CDR1 and CDR2: SQVTM, ANQGSEA. Trimming took 7 bases from V and 3 from J, leaving 8 bases between them. This CDR3 is 11 amino acids long. This chain's CDR3 is CSGRETDTQYF. The CDR3 DNA reads as TGCAGCGGCCGGGAAACAGATACGCAGTATTTT.

The chain combines TRBV6-1 with TRBJ1-6; D is unclear. CDR3 size: 16 residues. Germline V gene data show CDR1 as MNHNS and CDR2 as SASEGT. Trimming took 0 bases from V and 13 from J, leaving 19 bases between them. CDR3 nucleotide sequence: TGTGCCAGCAGTGAAGCGGGCGGGATCTCCATATTCCCCCTCCACTTT. The encoded protein is CASSEAGGISIFPLHF.

This chain joins TRBV9 and TRBJ2-1; a possible D gene is TRBD2 (6 bases). CDR1 is SGDLS, CDR2 YYNGEE, per germline. The CDR3 covers 16 residues. Trimming shortened V by 0 bases and J by 4 bases, and 14 bases separated the two germline ends. CDR3 in DNA: TGTGCCAGCAGCGTAGGGAGGGGCGATTTGTACAATGAGCAGTTCTTC. This encodes CASSVGRGDLYNEQFF.

This rearrangement joins TRBV6-5 to TRBJ1-4; TRBD1 matches at 8 bases. CDR1 and CDR2 (germline): MNHEY, SVGAGI. The CDR3 is 15 amino acids. Trimming removed 0 bases from V and 6 bases from J; junction bases left unmatched: 3. DNA of the CDR3: TGTGCCAGCAGTTACTCGGGCAGGGGGCATGAAAAACTGTTTTTT. This sequence encodes CASSYSGRGHEKLFF.

The genes are TRBV15 and TRBJ2-5; a possible D gene is TRBD1 (6 bases). This CDR3 contains 15 residues. V lost 3 bases to trimming and J lost 0 bases, with 11 bases between them. CDR1 LNHNV and CDR2 YYDKDF come from the germline V gene (reference sequence). DNA for the CDR3: TGTGCCACCAGCAGGGTCAGGGGCAACCAAGAGACCCAGTACTTC. As protein: CATSRVRGNQETQYF.

The J gene is TRBJ2-1, the V gene TRBV7-2; D may be TRBD2 (6 bases). This CDR3 is built from 14 residues. V lost 6 bases, J lost 6 bases, and 15 bases lay in between. The V gene's germline CDR1 is SGHTA and CDR2 FQGNSA. The CDR3 DNA follows: TGTGCCAGCAGGACGGGGGATAAGGGCAATGAGCAGTTCTTC. Protein product: CASRTGDKGNEQFF.

The chain has TRBV4-1 and TRBJ1-2; 8 positions agree with TRBD1. The CDR3 loop spans 14 amino acids. With V trimmed by 5 bases and J by 5 bases, 7 bases remained unmatched. Germline-derived CDR1 and CDR2 are MGHRA and YSYEKL. The CDR3 DNA reads TGCGCCAGCAGCTCACCGGGACAGGAGTATGGCTACACCTTC. This translates into CASSSPGQEYGYTF.

This sequence joins TRBV5-4 and TRBJ2-3; D might be TRBD1 (5 bases). V was shortened by 0 bases and J by 6 bases, with 11 bases between the two germline ends. Germline V gene data show CDR1 as SGHNT and CDR2 as YYREEE (reference sequence). There are 14 residues in the CDR3. This chain's CDR3 is CASSLELGADTQYF. The DNA for the CDR3 is TGTGCCAGCAGCTTGGAGTTAGGGGCGGATACGCAGTATTTT.

The chain uses TRBV6-2 or TRBV6-3 and TRBJ2-2; the D gene is possibly TRBD1 (6 bases). Germline V lookup: CDR1 MNHEY, CDR2 SVGEGT. CDR3 size: 16 residues. V was pared by 0 bases and J by 6 bases, with 14 bases between. The CDR3 sequence: CASSYSMTGAAGELFF. The DNA for the CDR3 is TGTGCCAGCAGTTACTCGATGACAGGAGCGGCCGGGGAGCTGTTTTTT.

V is TRBV2 and J is TRBJ2-1; 10 bases fit TRBD2. The CDR3 consists of 14 residues. The ends lost 6 bases at V and 3 bases at J; junction bases unmatched: 2. The V gene's germline CDR1 is SNHLY and CDR2 FYNNEI. The chain's CDR3 is CASRERGGYNEQFF. The CDR3, as DNA: TGTGCCAGCAGGGAGCGGGGGGGCTACAATGAGCAGTTCTTC.

The genes are TRBV28 and TRBJ2-3, with TRBD1 as a possible D gene (6 bases). CDR1 and CDR2 (germline): MDHEN, SYDVKM. CDR3 size: 13 residues. V was clipped by 3 bases and J by 4 bases, with 8 bases between them. The CDR3 DNA sequence: TGTGCCAGCAGTTTTGGGGGCGCAGATACGCAGTATTTT. Protein product: CASSFGGADTQYF. Together with reference TRBV28 and TRBJ2-3, the CDR3 gives the full variable domain: DVKVTQSSRYLVKRTGEKVFLECVQDMDHENMFWYRQDPGLGLRLIYFSYDVKMKEKGDIPEGYSVSREKKERFSLILESASTNQTSMYLCASSFGGADTQYFGPGTRLTVL.

This chain uses TRBV10-3 with TRBJ1-3; maybe TRBD1 (6 bases). There are 15 residues in the CDR3. Looked up from germline, CDR1 is ENHRY and CDR2 is SYGVKD. V shed 2 bases and J shed 0 bases, with 8 bases lying between them. The CDR3 nucleotides read TGTGCCATCAGTGAGAGAGGGGGCTCTGGAAACACCATATATTTT. Translation gives CAISERGGSGNTIYF.

The CDR3 here is CASSAPLWGGPTDTQYF. The CDR3 region has the DNA TGTGCCAGCAGTGCCCCATTGTGGGGGGGCCCCACAGATACGCAGTATTTT. The chain has TRBV9 and TRBJ2-3; D possibly corresponds to TRBD2 (7 bases). This CDR3 region has 17 residues. Germline CDR1 is SGDLS and CDR2 is YYNGEE. The germline V and J ends were trimmed by 5 bases and 2 bases, with 21 bases remaining between them.

The genes are TRBV28 and TRBJ2-7, with 7 bases identical to TRBD1. V trimming: 5 bases; J trimming: 5 bases; junction bases outside the gene matches: 6. Germline CDR1 MDHEN, CDR2 SYDVKM. The CDR3 length is 13 residues. CDR3 sequence reads: CASSVTGDHEQYF. The CDR3 nucleotides are TGTGCCAGCAGTGTTACAGGGGATCACGAGCAGTACTTC. Using reference TRBV28 and TRBJ2-7 for the parts outside the CDR3, the full variable domain is DVKVTQSSRYLVKRTGEKVFLECVQDMDHENMFWYRQDPGLGLRLIYFSYDVKMKEKGDIPEGYSVSREKKERFSLILESASTNQTSMYLCASSVTGDHEQYFGPGTRLTVT.

J is TRBJ2-1 and V is TRBV5-1, with D tentatively TRBD1 (6 bases). Germline V lookup: CDR1 SGHRS, CDR2 YFSETQ. V lost 4 bases, J lost 2 bases, and 10 bases lay in between. The CDR3 has 14 amino acids. CDR3 bases: TGCGCCAGCAGCGTAGGACAGACCTACAATGAGCAGTTCTTC. This codes for CASSVGQTYNEQFF.

The V call is TRBV7-2, the J call TRBJ1-5; D is perhaps TRBD1 (5 bases). V dropped 5 bases and J dropped 3 bases, with 14 bases sitting between them. This CDR3 region has 15 residues. Germline V gives CDR1 SGHTA, CDR2 FQGNSA. The CDR3 region is CASSVQGGYNQPQHF. The CDR3 DNA sequence: TGTGCCAGCAGCGTCCAGGGAGGATACAATCAGCCCCAGCATTTT.

V usage is TRBV5-1 and J usage is TRBJ2-3; 7 bases align to TRBD2. V was clipped by 3 bases and J by 1 base; unmatched bases: 11. The CDR3 loop spans 17 amino acids. CDR1 and CDR2 (germline): SGHRS, YFSETQ. CDR3 protein: CASSWGGGRFGTDTQYF. CDR3 sequence (DNA): TGCGCCAGCAGCTGGGGAGGCGGGAGATTCGGCACAGATACGCAGTATTTT.

The chain recombines TRBV2 with TRBJ2-2, with a possible D match to TRBD2 (6 bases). CDR1 SNHLY and CDR2 FYNNEI come from the germline V gene. V was trimmed by 6 bases and J by 4 bases, leaving 15 bases between them. The CDR3 runs 15 residues. As DNA, the CDR3 is TGTGCCAGCAGGGAAACTAGCCAGGGCACCGGGGAGCTGTTTTTT. Protein sequence: CASRETSQGTGELFF.

This chain connects TRBV9 to TRBJ2-1; 7 bases fit TRBD2. The V gene's germline CDR1 is SGDLS and CDR2 YYNGEE. The CDR3 runs 15 residues. With 0 bases clipped from V and 4 bases from J, the junction kept 4 bases outside the gene matches. CDR3 in DNA: TGTGCCAGCAGCGTAGGGCGGGGGAGTTACAATGAGCAGTTCTTC. Its translation is CASSVGRGSYNEQFF.

This clone was detected once. This chain links TRBV28 with TRBJ1-4; 7 bases are shared with TRBD1. V lost 1 base to trimming and J lost 7 bases; unmatched junction nucleotides: 3. Looked up from germline, CDR1 is MDHEN and CDR2 is SYDVKM. The CDR3 totals 14 residues. DNA for the CDR3: TGTGCCAGCAGTTTATACAGGGGAACTGAAAAACTGTTTTTT. This codes for CASSLYRGTEKLFF. Together with reference TRBV28 and TRBJ1-4, the CDR3 gives the full variable domain: DVKVTQSSRYLVKRTGEKVFLECVQDMDHENMFWYRQDPGLGLRLIYFSYDVKMKEKGDIPEGYSVSREKKERFSLILESASTNQTSMYLCASSLYRGTEKLFFGSGTQLSVL.

The chain has TRBV7-2 and TRBJ1-2, with 9 bases that match TRBD1. Losses at the gene ends were 3 bases for V and 7 bases for J; bases not matched to a gene: 9. Germline CDR1 and CDR2: SGHTA and FQGNSA. The CDR3 contains 15 residues. The CDR3 sequence: CASSFTGGSFSGYTF. As DNA, the CDR3 is TGTGCCAGCAGCTTTACAGGGGGCTCGTTCTCTGGCTACACCTTC.

This chain connects TRBV28 to TRBJ2-7, with 8 bases identical to TRBD2. There are 16 residues in the CDR3. Per the germline V gene, CDR1 is MDHEN and CDR2 is SYDVKM. V lost 5 bases, J lost 0 bases, and 9 bases stayed unmatched. As DNA, the CDR3 is TGTGCCAGCAGTCGGGAGGGCGGGGCGGACTCCTACGAGCAGTACTTC. It is translated as CASSREGGADSYEQYF.

V gene TRBV7-2 combines with J gene TRBJ1-6; the match to TRBD1 covers 10 bases. Germline CDR1 reads SGHTA; CDR2 reads FQGNSA. The CDR3 loop spans 16 amino acids. Germline trimming cut 6 bases from V and 2 bases from J; bases unmatched to any gene: 4. In DNA form, the CDR3 reads TGTGCCAGCAGTAGGACAGGGGGAACCTATAATTCACCCCTCCACTTT. Translation gives CASSRTGGTYNSPLHF.

The chain couples TRBV18 to TRBJ2-7; D might be TRBD1 (6 bases). V lost 2 bases to trimming and J lost 4 bases, with 18 bases between them. The CDR3 is made up of 16 amino acids. The germline gives CDR1 KGHSH, CDR2 LQKENI. CDR3: CASSPSPGDRPYEQYF. CDR3 nucleotides: TGTGCCAGCTCACCATCGCCAGGGGATAGACCTTACGAGCAGTACTTC.

The chain carries TRBV19 and TRBJ1-1, with a tentative D call TRBD1 (5 bases). V was cut by 1 base and J by 4 bases, with 13 bases left in between. Per germline, CDR1 LNHDA and CDR2 SQIVND (reference sequence). The CDR3 totals 15 residues. CDR3 amino acids: CASSIGRRGGTEAFF. CDR3 DNA sequence: TGTGCCAGTAGTATAGGGAGGAGGGGCGGCACTGAAGCTTTCTTT. The variable domain in full, completed from reference TRBV19 and TRBJ1-1, reads DGGITQSPKYLFRKEGQNVTLSCEQNLNHDAMYWYRQDPGQGLRLIYYSQIVNDFQKGDIAEGYSVSREKKESFPLTVTSAQKNPTAFYLCASSIGRRGGTEAFFGQGTRLTVV.

This clone was observed once. The rearrangement links TRBV11-2 to TRBJ2-3; 9 nucleotides align to TRBD2. Trimming removed 2 bases from V and 0 bases from J; junction bases left unmatched: 9. Germline loops: CDR1 SGHAT, CDR2 FQNNGV. The CDR3 is 18 residues long. CDR3 loop: CASSLRGVLAGSTDTQYF. The CDR3 DNA follows: TGTGCCAGCAGCTTAAGGGGGGTGCTAGCGGGGAGCACAGATACGCAGTATTTT.